These T cell receptor beta chains were read from a single sample in a study of blood T cells in healthy people across ages. TCRdb redid the calling of the 5' RACE reads with MiXCR, one entry per CDR3 protein. The sample lists about 800,000 distinct CDR3 sequences, roughly 25% occurring once. This same sample was also taken into another study, of T cells of mothers and their children.

Sequenced: blood. These receptors came from a boy between 10 and 17 years old in good health. CDR3s include the opening cysteine and the closing phenylalanine or tryptophan. A D gene is named only where the DNA matches it firmly. Clone size, where shown, is once, few, many, or a class for clones that have expanded.

V	size	J	D	CDR3	DNA
TRBV3-1	few	TRBJ2-7	TRBD2	CASSSRGLSMQYF	TGTGCCAGCAGCTCAAGGGGACTATCTATGCAGTACTTC
TRBV29-1	few	TRBJ2-7	.	CSVGRGPAYEQYF	TGCAGCGTTGGTAGGGGCCCAGCGTACGAGCAGTACTTC
TRBV11-3	.	TRBJ2-1	.	CASSFSAGNEQFF	TGTGCCAGCAGCTTCTCAGCGGGCAATGAGCAGTTCTTC
TRBV28	.	TRBJ2-2	TRBD2	CASSLQGTSLGELFF	TGTGCCAGCAGTCTCCAAGGGACTAGTTTGGGGGAGCTGTTTTTT
TRBV20-1	.	TRBJ2-1	.	CSARPLASSYNEQFF	TGCAGTGCTAGGCCCCTAGCGTCCTCCTACAATGAGCAGTTCTTC
TRBV3-1	few	TRBJ2-7	TRBD2	CASSPPGLAGVEQYF	TGTGCCAGCAGCCCTCCGGGACTAGCGGGAGTCGAGCAGTACTTC
TRBV4-3	many	TRBJ1-2	.	CASSQDTKTNYGYTF	TGCGCCAGCAGCCAAGATACGAAGACTAACTATGGCTACACCTTC
TRBV12-3/TRBV12-4	.	TRBJ2-7	.	CASSPSLRGRPEQYF	TGTGCCAGCAGTCCATCCCTCCGGGGGCGTCCCGAGCAGTACTTC
TRBV6-5	.	TRBJ2-7	.	CASSYGLSGTYEQYF	TGTGCCAGCAGTTACGGCCTCTCCGGTACCTACGAGCAGTACTTC
TRBV2	few	TRBJ2-1	.	CASRAASSAYNEQFF	TGTGCCAGCAGAGCCGCTTCCTCTGCCTACAATGAGCAGTTCTTC
TRBV2	.	TRBJ1-1	.	CARGGQGSGTEAFF	TGTGCCAGAGGGGGTCAGGGGTCGGGCACTGAAGCTTTCTTT
TRBV15	few	TRBJ1-1	.	CATSRTYLSTEAFF	TGTGCCACCAGCAGAACCTATTTGAGCACTGAAGCTTTCTTT
TRBV20-1	.	TRBJ1-2	.	CSAQGGYGYTF	TGCAGTGCTCAGGGCGGCTATGGCTACACCTTC
TRBV2	.	TRBJ2-1	TRBD2	CASSEVGSGKGDEQFF	TGTGCCAGCAGTGAAGTGGGGAGCGGGAAAGGTGATGAGCAGTTCTTC
TRBV12-3/TRBV12-4	few	TRBJ2-3	.	CASRWSTDTQYF	TGTGCCAGTAGATGGAGCACAGATACGCAGTATTTT
TRBV6-6	.	TRBJ1-2	TRBD1	CASSYSGRGHGYTF	TGTGCCAGCAGTTACTCGGGCAGGGGGCATGGCTACACCTTC
TRBV29-1	.	TRBJ2-2	.	CSVSGEVTGELFF	TGCAGCGTGTCAGGGGAGGTCACCGGGGAGCTGTTTTTT
TRBV10-2	few	TRBJ2-1	.	CASSESGYSYNEQFF	TGCGCCAGCAGTGAGTCTGGCTATTCCTACAATGAGCAGTTCTTC
TRBV6-5	few	TRBJ2-7	.	CASRGAGEQYF	TGTGCCAGTCGGGGGGCAGGAGAGCAGTACTTC
TRBV5-5	.	TRBJ1-4	.	CASSLDPSGEKLFF	TGTGCCAGCTCCTTGGACCCGTCGGGTGAAAAACTGTTTTTT
TRBV5-1	.	TRBJ1-1	.	CASSLVGPLKMNTEAFF	TGCGCCAGCAGCTTGGTGGGACCCTTGAAGATGAACACTGAAGCTTTCTTT
TRBV4-3	.	TRBJ2-7	TRBD1	CASSPLRTGDWYEQYF	TGCGCCAGCAGCCCCTTACGGACAGGGGATTGGTACGAGCAGTACTTC
TRBV5-1	.	TRBJ1-4	TRBD1	CASSTGEATNEKLFF	TGCGCCAGCAGTACAGGGGAGGCAACTAATGAAAAACTGTTTTTT
TRBV5-8	.	TRBJ2-7	.	CASSFHFTKLEQYF	TGTGCCAGCAGCTTCCACTTTACAAAGCTGGAGCAGTACTTC
TRBV20-1	few	TRBJ1-2	.	CSARVRESSVGYTF	TGCAGTGCTAGAGTAAGGGAATCGAGTGTCGGCTACACCTTC
TRBV4-1	many	TRBJ1-4	TRBD1	CASSQGRTGFNEKLFF	TGTGCCAGCAGCCAAGGGCGGACAGGGTTTAATGAAAAACTGTTTTTT
TRBV7-6	few	TRBJ2-2	.	CAGGGAWERSNTGELFF	TGTGCCGGAGGGGGGGCGTGGGAGAGGTCGAACACCGGGGAGCTGTTTTTT
TRBV7-2	.	TRBJ1-3	.	CASSPDPSSGNTIYF	TGTGCCAGCAGCCCTGACCCGAGCTCTGGAAACACCATATATTTT
TRBV28	few	TRBJ2-7	.	CASSPSSGLTYEQYF	TGTGCCAGCAGTCCCTCCTCGGGACTTACCTACGAGCAGTACTTC
TRBV29-1	.	TRBJ1-2	.	CSVEGGVSYGYTF	TGCAGCGTTGAAGGGGGGGTATCCTATGGCTACACCTTC
TRBV5-1	few	TRBJ1-1	.	CASSLDFDRGMNTEAFF	TGCGCCAGCAGCTTGGATTTCGACAGAGGTATGAACACTGAAGCTTTCTTT
TRBV2	many	TRBJ2-7	TRBD1	CASRDRAYEQYF	TGTGCCAGCAGGGACAGGGCCTACGAGCAGTACTTC
TRBV9	.	TRBJ1-4	.	CASSVGPNEKLFF	TGTGCCAGCAGCGTAGGTCCTAATGAAAAACTGTTTTTT
TRBV12-3/TRBV12-4	few	TRBJ1-5	TRBD1	CASTWDRVRQPQHF	TGTGCCAGCACCTGGGACAGGGTACGGCAGCCCCAGCATTTT
TRBV6-1	.	TRBJ2-3	.	CASSEVGGGYTDTQYF	TGTGCCAGCAGTGAAGTCGGCGGGGGCTACACAGATACGCAGTATTTT
TRBV9	.	TRBJ2-5	TRBD1	CASSVGRDRETKTQYF	TGTGCCAGCAGCGTAGGTAGGGACAGGGAAACGAAGACCCAGTACTTC
TRBV5-4	few	TRBJ2-1	TRBD2	CASSFGGVAGVNEQFF	TGTGCCAGCAGCTTCGGCGGAGTAGCGGGAGTCAATGAGCAGTTCTTC
TRBV29-1	.	TRBJ2-5	.	CSVPVNAPGPETQYF	TGCAGCGTACCCGTAAATGCACCCGGGCCAGAGACCCAGTACTTC
TRBV3-1	.	TRBJ2-3	TRBD1	CASSQDRGHLPDTQYF	TGTGCCAGCAGCCAAGACAGGGGGCACCTCCCAGATACGCAGTATTTT
TRBV5-1	few	TRBJ2-5	.	CASRNEQRETQYF	TGCGCCAGCAGGAACGAGCAGAGGGAGACCCAGTACTTC
TRBV7-2	.	TRBJ2-3	TRBD2	CASSFSLTSGFGTDTQYF	TGTGCCAGCAGCTTCTCTCTGACTAGCGGGTTCGGCACAGATACGCAGTATTTT
TRBV6-5	few	TRBJ2-2	.	CASSLPGLGADGELFF	TGTGCCAGCAGTCTACCGGGACTGGGGGCGGACGGGGAGCTGTTTTTT
TRBV29-1	few	TRBJ2-7	.	CSVESDEQYF	TGCAGCGTTGAATCGGACGAGCAGTACTTC
TRBV7-2	few	TRBJ2-6	.	CASSLERGANVLTF	TGTGCCAGCAGCTTAGAACGCGGGGCCAACGTCCTGACTTTC
TRBV7-9	.	TRBJ2-7	TRBD2	CASSSSGLAGTYEQYF	TGTGCCAGCAGCTCCTCTGGACTAGCGGGGACCTACGAGCAGTACTTC
TRBV28	few	TRBJ1-4	.	CASKEGPTNEKLFF	TGTGCCAGCAAGGAGGGCCCGACTAATGAAAAACTGTTTTTT
TRBV10-3	.	TRBJ2-7	TRBD1	CAISDGQGAIYEQYF	TGTGCCATCAGTGACGGACAGGGGGCGATCTACGAGCAGTACTTC
TRBV4-3	few	TRBJ2-1	.	CASSQVQGSWAGEQFF	TGCGCCAGCAGCCAAGTTCAGGGATCGTGGGCGGGTGAGCAGTTCTTC
TRBV28	few	TRBJ2-3	.	CASSFSGYTDTQYF	TGTGCCAGCAGTTTCTCGGGGTACACAGATACGCAGTATTTT
TRBV4-3	.	TRBJ1-4	TRBD1	CASSHSTGAGEKLFF	TGCGCCAGCAGCCACTCGACAGGGGCGGGGGAAAAACTGTTTTTT
TRBV6-5	few	TRBJ2-1	.	CASSWAKGRGYYNEQFF	TGTGCCAGCAGTTGGGCGAAGGGACGTGGGTACTACAATGAGCAGTTCTTC
TRBV15	.	TRBJ2-5	.	CATSVGIGKTQYF	TGTGCCACCAGCGTTGGGATAGGAAAGACCCAGTACTTC
TRBV7-9	.	TRBJ1-3	.	CASSWDANSGNTIYF	TGTGCCAGCAGCTGGGACGCCAACTCTGGAAACACCATATATTTT
TRBV27	.	TRBJ2-1	.	CASSLSSLVNEQFF	TGTGCCAGCAGTTTATCGTCACTAGTCAATGAGCAGTTCTTC
TRBV28	.	TRBJ2-1	TRBD1	CASSSGQGVLNQQFF	TGTGCCAGCAGTTCCGGACAGGGGGTCTTGAATCAGCAGTTCTTC
TRBV29-1	.	TRBJ2-1	.	CSAGTPFLDEQFF	TGCAGCGCTGGGACTCCCTTTCTAGATGAGCAGTTCTTC
TRBV7-9	.	TRBJ2-1	TRBD2	CASSPAGLAGGYNEQFF	TGTGCCAGCAGCCCCGCGGGGCTAGCGGGAGGGTACAATGAGCAGTTCTTC
TRBV25-1	.	TRBJ2-5	TRBD1	CASRQGAWETQYF	TGTGCCAGTAGACAGGGGGCTTGGGAGACCCAGTACTTC
TRBV7-2	few	TRBJ2-2	TRBD2	CASHPGLVNTGELFF	TGTGCCAGCCACCCGGGACTAGTTAACACCGGGGAGCTGTTTTTT
TRBV7-3	few	TRBJ2-1	.	CASRPSTDNEQFF	TGTGCCAGCAGACCCTCGACAGACAATGAGCAGTTCTTC